Presented here are 3 T cell receptor beta chains from one specimen sequenced in a study of shared clonotypes between healthy human individuals. The data were produced by immunoSEQ multiplex PCR, yet TCRdb's version contains in-frame clones alone and is incomplete. The table includes fewer than 1 million clones, around 96% detected once. Positively selected for CCR7, the CD45RO-negative cells used as naive CD8 cells excluded terminally differentiated effector memory CD45RA+ cells. The specimen sequenced was naive CD8+ T cells sorted from blood. The receptors were sampled from a man aged 25-45 years in good health.

CDR3 nucleotides: TGTGCCAGCAGCGAAACCCCCGACAGGGGGCTTAAGGACAATCAGCCCCAGCATTTT. Translating gives CASSETPDRGLKDNQPQHF. The J gene is TRBJ1-5, the V gene TRBV11-2, with TRBD1 matching over 10 bases. J lost 3 bases, V lost 5 bases, and 16 bases had no gene match. Germline CDR1 is SGHAT and CDR2 is FQNNGV. The CDR3 runs to 19 residues.

The CDR3 here is CASSLPGAPYEQYF. In nucleotides, the CDR3 is TGTGCCAGCAGCTTGCCCGGAGCTCCCTACGAGCAGTACTTC. The rearrangement links TRBV5-4 to TRBJ2-7; D gene ambiguous. V gave up 1 base and J gave up 2 bases, with 10 bases separating them. Looked up from germline, CDR1 is SGHNT and CDR2 is YYREEE (reference sequence). This CDR3 is built from 14 residues. The complete variable domain, with remaining parts taken from reference TRBV5-4 and TRBJ2-7, reads ETGVTQSPTHLIKTRGQQVTLRCSSQSGHNTVSWYQQALGQGPQFIFQYYREEENGRGNFPPRFSGLQFPNYSSELNVNALELDDSALYLCASSLPGAPYEQYFGPGTRLTVT.

The rearrangement uses TRBV4-3 and TRBJ1-2, with D possibly matching TRBD1 (5 bases). In germline, CDR1 is LGHNA, CDR2 YSLEER. The germline V and J ends were trimmed by 0 bases and 6 bases, with 17 bases remaining between them. This CDR3 contains 16 residues. CDR3 in amino acids: CASSQEGTGTADGYTF. As DNA, the CDR3 is TGCGCCAGCAGCCAAGAGGGGACCGGGACGGCTGATGGCTACACCTTC.